This is a list of T cell receptor beta chains from one sample in a study of CXCR3-negative and CXCR3-positive naive CD8 T cells. TCRdb reworked the 5' RACE reads into one entry per CDR3 protein, no DNA. The clone table shows 70,000 to 95,000 distinct CDR3 sequences, with the ten largest holding approximately 1.5%. Sequenced sample: naive CXCR3- CD8+ T cells from blood. These receptors were obtained from a human donor in good health. Some clones in this sample may be carry-over from other donors' samples. The CDR3 runs from the conserved cysteine through the conserved F or W.

len,j_gene,v_gene,CDR3aa
14,TRBJ2-1,TRBV28,CASSLGGPYNEQFF
14,TRBJ1-2,TRBV29-1,CSPRGRPSNYGYTF
16,TRBJ2-3,TRBV2,CASRERRDSLTDTQYF
15,TRBJ2-7,TRBV12-3/TRBV12-4,CASSFGAIPSYEQYF
14,TRBJ2-5,TRBV28,CASSPYGAIETQYF
15,TRBJ2-2,TRBV6-6,CASSDETSGGGELFF
13,TRBJ2-1,TRBV29-1,CSPVLGTYNEQFF
15,TRBJ1-5,TRBV18,CASSPGGDVGQPQHF
13,TRBJ2-1,TRBV28,CASSPGGLNEQFF
14,TRBJ2-7,TRBV28,CASTPRGIGYEQYF
14,TRBJ1-2,TRBV4-1,CASSHGQGDYGYTF
14,TRBJ2-1,TRBV28,CASSLTRALNEQFF
15,TRBJ2-7,TRBV29-1,CSVDLGTSERAEQYF
14,TRBJ2-7,TRBV11-2,CASSFTGTAYEQYF
15,TRBJ2-7,TRBV19,CASSSLGGGGYEQYF
17,TRBJ1-5,TRBV27,CASSVGGGSPSNQPQHF
15,TRBJ2-5,TRBV7-9,CASSFWTSGEETQYF
17,TRBJ1-1,TRBV4-3,CASSQDLGDGMNTEAFF
14,TRBJ2-1,TRBV20-1,CSARAGDSYNEQFF
15,TRBJ2-7,TRBV29-1,CSVEYKASGAYEQYF
16,TRBJ2-1,TRBV29-1,CSARTSGPTSYNEQFF
15,TRBJ2-7,TRBV6-1,CASSGWVSSSYEQYF
15,TRBJ2-1,TRBV6-4,CASSESVDSYNEQFF
14,TRBJ2-7,TRBV4-1,CASSQEATPYEQYF
14,TRBJ2-7,TRBV9,CASSVAGASYEQYF
15,TRBJ2-2,TRBV6-5,CASSRGGRNTGELFF
12,TRBJ2-1,TRBV11-2,CASSLDNNEQFF
16,TRBJ1-5,TRBV27,CASSLSWGQSYQPQHF
14,TRBJ2-5,TRBV4-1,CASSQEFKWETQYF